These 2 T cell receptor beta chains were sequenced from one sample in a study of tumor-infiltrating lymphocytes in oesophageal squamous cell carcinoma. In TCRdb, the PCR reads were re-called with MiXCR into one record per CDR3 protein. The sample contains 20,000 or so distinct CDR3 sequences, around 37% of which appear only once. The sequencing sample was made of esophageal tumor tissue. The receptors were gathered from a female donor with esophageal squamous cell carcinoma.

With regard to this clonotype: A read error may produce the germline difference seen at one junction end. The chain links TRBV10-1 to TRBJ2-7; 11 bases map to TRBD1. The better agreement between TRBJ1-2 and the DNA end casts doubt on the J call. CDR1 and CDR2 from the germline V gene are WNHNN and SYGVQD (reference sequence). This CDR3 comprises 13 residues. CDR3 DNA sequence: TGTGCCAGCAGCAGGACAGGGGGCGAGGGCTACACCTTC. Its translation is CASSRTGGEGYTF.

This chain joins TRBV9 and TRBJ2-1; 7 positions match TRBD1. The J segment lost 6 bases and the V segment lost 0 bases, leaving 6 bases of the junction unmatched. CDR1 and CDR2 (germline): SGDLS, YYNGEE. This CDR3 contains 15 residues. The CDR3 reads CASSVGQGGGNEQFF. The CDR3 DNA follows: TGTGCCAGCAGCGTAGGACAGGGTGGGGGCAATGAGCAGTTCTTC. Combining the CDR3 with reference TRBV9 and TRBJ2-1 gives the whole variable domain DSGVTQTPKHLITATGQRVTLRCSPRSGDLSVYWYQQSLDQGLQFLIQYYNGEERAKGNILERFSAQQFPDLHSELNLSSLELGDSALYFCASSVGQGGGNEQFFGPGTRLTVL.